The clone carrying this T cell receptor (beta chain) was detected a few times. Antigen specificity is unknown. Using immunoSEQ multiplex PCR, the repertoire was profiled, and TCRdb retains in-frame clones only, with some absent. The repertoire includes 1,000 to 1,500 clones, about 35% of them detected once, and roughly 9.1% sits in the top ten. The record originates from a study of T cells in localized non-small cell lung cancer. Study-level findings and limits: Heterogeneity is still possible, as just one tumor region was sequenced. Among blood samples, higher T cell density accompanied longer overall survival. Median detection of top 100 tumor clones in adjacent lung was about 52 clones. Clonality of T cells reached its maximum in uninvolved adjacent lung, surpassing tumor.

Germline loops: CDR1 SGHNT, CDR2 YENEEA. The V end lost 3 bases, the J end lost 6 bases, and 18 bases lay between the germline ends. There are 15 residues in the CDR3. The chain combines TRBV11-3 with TRBJ2-7, with a possible D match to TRBD2 (5 bases). The TCR originated in a male donor aged 60 or over with stage I squamous cell lung carcinoma. The material was normal lung tissue next to the tumor, obtained before any cancer treatment. CDR3 residues: CASSLRSGIGGEQYF. The CDR3 DNA follows: TGTGCCAGCAGCTTGCGTTCGGGTATAGGAGGCGAGCAGTACTTC.